The 21 T cell receptor beta chains in this list originate from one sample, sequenced in a study of blood T cells in healthy people across ages. A sample-barcoded 5' primer and a J-beta primer mix were used in a second PCR of roughly 6 to 11 cycles. TCRdb reanalysed the 5' RACE reads using MiXCR and keeps one entry per CDR3 protein. The sample has 710,000 or so distinct CDR3 sequences; 22% are singletons. The sequenced sample consisted of blood. These receptors all stem from a man between 65 and 80 years old in good health.

This chain joins TRBV12-3 or TRBV12-4 and TRBJ1-1; D unresolved. The CDR3 runs 14 residues. Trimming removed 3 bases from V and 4 bases from J, with 12 bases in between. The CDR3 coding sequence is TGTGCCAGCAGTTTCCTCAGGAAGGCCACTGAAGCTTTCTTT. Protein: CASSFLRKATEAFF.

The chain has TRBV9 and TRBJ2-3; TRBD1 matches 7 bases. V was clipped by 3 bases and J by 6 bases; unmatched bases: 10. The CDR3 consists of 15 residues. Germline CDR1 reads SGDLS; CDR2 reads YYNGEE. The CDR3 nucleotides are TGTGCCAGCAGCGGACAGGGATTAGGTTCGGATACGCAGTATTTT. This translates into CASSGQGLGSDTQYF.

The chain recombines TRBV25-1 with TRBJ1-1, with D possibly matching TRBD1 (5 bases). V lost 7 bases to trimming and J lost 5 bases, with 11 bases between them. Germline CDR1 is MGHDK and CDR2 is SYGVNS. This CDR3 contains 12 residues. CDR3 nucleotide sequence: TGTGCCAGCAACGCAGGGCGGACTGAAGCTTTCTTT. Protein sequence: CASNAGRTEAFF. Combining the CDR3 with reference TRBV25-1 and TRBJ1-1 gives the whole variable domain EADIYQTPRYLVIGTGKKITLECSQTMGHDKMYWYQQDPGMELHLIHYSYGVNSTEKGDLSSESTVSRIRTEHFPLTLESARPSHTSQYLCASNAGRTEAFFGQGTRLTVV.

This clonotype was counted a few times. The chain carries TRBV6-1 and TRBJ1-2; 7 positions agree with TRBD1. The ends lost 6 bases at V and 2 bases at J; junction bases unmatched: 6. This CDR3 has 14 residues. The V gene's germline CDR1 is MNHNS and CDR2 SASEGT. CDR3 amino acids: CASSRDSPNYGYTF. In DNA, the CDR3 is TGTGCCAGCAGCCGGGACAGCCCCAACTATGGCTACACCTTC.

This clonotype was counted a few times. The V and J genes are TRBV20-1 and TRBJ1-2; TRBD1 might be the D (5 bases). The CDR3 is 14 residues long. V was cut by 0 bases and J by 4 bases, with 12 bases left in between. From germline, CDR1 is DFQATT and CDR2 SNEGSKA (reference sequence). DNA of the CDR3: TGCAGTGCTAGAGACGGGACCACCTCCTATGGCTACACCTTC. This translates into CSARDGTTSYGYTF.

The chain uses TRBV12-5 and TRBJ1-5; D uncertain. CDR3 length: 12 amino acids. V was pared by 7 bases and J by 5 bases, with 9 bases between. From germline, CDR1 is LGHNT and CDR2 FRNRAP. CDR3 amino acids: CASAKDYQPQHF. CDR3 DNA: TGTGCTAGTGCCAAGGACTATCAGCCCCAGCATTTT.

This clonotype occurred a few times. This chain joins TRBV12-3 or TRBV12-4 and TRBJ1-2; 9 bases agree with TRBD1. The CDR3 runs to 15 residues. V lost 5 bases to trimming and J lost 7 bases; unmatched junction nucleotides: 11. The CDR3 DNA reads as TGTGCCAGCAGTCTTTACAGGGGGCGCGTCTGTGGCTACACCTTC. Its translation: CASSLYRGRVCGYTF.

CDR3 bases: TGTGCCAGCACCTTAATTACTGAGCAGTTCTTC. Protein sequence: CASTLITEQFF. This chain connects TRBV6-1 to TRBJ2-5; D is ambiguous. The J call is doubtful: the DNA matches TRBJ2-1 better. CDR1 is MNHNS, CDR2 SASEGT, per germline. This CDR3 has 11 amino acids.

The J gene is TRBJ1-1, the V gene TRBV6-2 or TRBV6-3; 7 positions match TRBD1. V dropped 2 bases and J dropped 5; count of bases not matched to a gene: 5. Germline V gives CDR1 MNHEY, CDR2 SVGEGT. This CDR3 region has 14 residues. The CDR3 region has the DNA TGTGCCAGCAGTTACGGAGGGGGCTGGACTGAAGCTTTCTTT. It is translated as CASSYGGGWTEAFF.

The V and J genes are TRBV29-1 and TRBJ2-5, with TRBD2 identical over 14 bases. Judging by the DNA end, TRBJ2-1 fits better; the J call may be wrong. The CDR3 is 15 amino acids. CDR1 is SQVTM, CDR2 ANQGSEA, per germline. The CDR3 is CSVEAGLAGARGQFF. CDR3 in DNA: TGCAGCGTTGAAGCGGGACTAGCGGGGGCGCGGGGGCAGTTCTTC.

This clonotype turned up a few times. V and J are TRBV13 and TRBJ2-1; D not certain. Trimming took 6 bases from V and 8 from J, leaving 11 bases between them. The CDR3 is 12 amino acids. CDR1 is PRHDT and CDR2 is FYEKMQ in the germline V gene (reference sequence). CDR3: CASSLIIDEQFF. The CDR3 DNA sequence: TGTGCCAGCAGTCTGATTATAGATGAGCAGTTCTTC.

The chain employs TRBV20-1 and TRBJ2-6; 8 nucleotides match TRBD1. Germline CDR1 and CDR2: DFQATT and SNEGSKA (reference sequence). V lost 6 bases to trimming and J lost 2 bases; unmatched junction nucleotides: 6. The CDR3 extends over 15 amino acids. This chain's CDR3 is CSATWTGTGANVLTF. CDR3 sequence (DNA): TGCAGTGCAACCTGGACAGGGACTGGGGCCAACGTCCTGACTTTC.

CDR3 region: CSAKEGEGSNQPQHF. The CDR3 DNA reads TGCAGTGCGAAGGAGGGGGAGGGTAGCAATCAGCCCCAGCATTTT. V gene TRBV20-1 combines with J gene TRBJ1-5, with D possibly being TRBD1 (6 bases). This CDR3 region has 15 residues. Germline lookup yields CDR1 DFQATT and CDR2 SNEGSKA (reference sequence). Trimming pared 6 bases from V and 0 bases from J, leaving 15 bases between.

This clonotype turned up a few times. The genes are TRBV9 and TRBJ1-1; D gene uncertain. Trimming left V 0 bases short and J 0 bases short, with 3 bases between. Germline assignment: CDR1 SGDLS and CDR2 YYNGEE. The CDR3 totals 13 residues. Written as DNA, the CDR3 is TGTGCCAGCAGCGTAGCAGTGAACACTGAAGCTTTCTTT. This codes for CASSVAVNTEAFF.

The genes are TRBV12-3 or TRBV12-4 and TRBJ2-1; 8 bases agree with TRBD2. V lost 1 base, J lost 5 bases, and 4 bases stayed unmatched. The CDR3 is 15 amino acids. The CDR3 region is CASSLVAAGDNEQFF. The CDR3 nucleotides read TGTGCCAGCAGTTTAGTGGCAGCGGGGGACAATGAGCAGTTCTTC.

This clonotype was counted a few times. The chain combines TRBV20-1 with TRBJ1-5; TRBD1 might be the D (5 bases). The CDR3 consists of 16 residues. From germline, CDR1 is DFQATT and CDR2 SNEGSKA (reference sequence). The germline V and J ends were trimmed by 3 bases and 1 base, with 16 bases remaining between them. The CDR3 DNA follows: TGCAGTGCTAGTCCTCTCGTCGGGGGGAGCAATCAGCCCCAGCATTTT. Residues: CSASPLVGGSNQPQHF.

This clonotype has just one count. The gene calls are TRBV3-1 and TRBJ1-2; D gene ambiguous. Germline values: CDR1 LGHDT, CDR2 YNNKEL (reference sequence). V was cut by 6 bases and J by 2 bases, with 10 bases left in between. The CDR3 sequence is 13 residues long. The CDR3 protein is CASREGGNYGYTF. DNA for the CDR3: TGTGCCAGCAGAGAGGGAGGAAACTATGGCTACACCTTC.

This clonotype was seen ten or more times. The chain employs TRBV5-1 and TRBJ2-2; TRBD1 matches at 7 bases. Germline CDR1 is SGHRS and CDR2 is YFSETQ. CDR3 length: 15 amino acids. The V and J ends lost 0 bases and 1 base, in that order; junction bases with no gene match: 0. DNA for the CDR3: TGCGCCAGCAGCTTGGGACAGGGGAACACCGGGGAGCTGTTTTTT. This codes for CASSLGQGNTGELFF.

V gene TRBV5-1 combines with J gene TRBJ2-2; D gene ambiguous. Germline CDR1 reads SGHRS; CDR2 reads YFSETQ. The CDR3 is 16 residues long. The CDR3 is CVSSLYGPKNTGELFF. The CDR3 DNA sequence: TGCGTGAGCAGCTTATACGGCCCCAAGAACACCGGGGAGCTGTTTTTT.

This clonotype was recorded a few times. The chain carries TRBV10-3 and TRBJ2-1, with D unclear. Judging by the DNA end, TRBJ2-7 fits better; the J call may be wrong. Looked up from germline, CDR1 is ENHRY and CDR2 is SYGVKD. The CDR3 is 15 residues long. This CDR3 reads CAISESSFSGYEQYF. CDR3 sequence (DNA): TGTGCCATCAGTGAGTCTTCCTTTTCGGGCTACGAGCAGTACTTC.

The V gene is TRBV12-3 or TRBV12-4, the J gene TRBJ2-1; 11 nucleotides align to TRBD2. Unmatched junction bases numbered 5, after V lost 6 bases and J lost 7 bases. This CDR3 contains 14 residues. The CDR3: CASRRLAGMNEQFF. The CDR3, as DNA: TGTGCCAGCAGGAGACTAGCGGGAATGAATGAGCAGTTCTTC.